This T cell receptor beta chain is drawn from a study of T cells in women clearing cervical HPV infection. The overall study: Case blood was drawn when the lesion was first found; control blood after infection became undetectable. Case blood was drawn a median about 150 days after lesion detection. Notes on the study in general: Effector/memory and HPV-specific T cells were not isolated, and association timing is unknown.

Comment on this clone: What it binds is not known. The read falls 3 residues short of the CDR3 end, and the missing part is taken from the germline J gene.

The method was immunoSEQ multiplex PCR; TCRdb's version includes in-frame clones alone and lacks a portion of them. The listing contains 20,000 to 25,000 clones. Germline CDR1 reads SGHDT; CDR2 reads YYEEEE. CDR3 length: 12 residues. V gene TRBV5-6 combines with J gene TRBJ1-2, with 8 bases fitting TRBD1. The sample consisted of blood buffy coat. This receptor was obtained from a woman aged 18-70 years with a cervical HPV16 infection that either progressed to CIN3+ or cleared (not recorded which). The DNA read from the CDR3 is TGTGCCAGCAGCTTACAGGGGGGCGGC. Protein sequence: CASSLQGGG. The whole CDR3 is CASSLQGGGYTF.